A single sample gave rise to the 28 T cell receptor beta chains below, sequenced in a study of T cell repertoires in cytomegalovirus infection. These receptors' targets are unknown. TCRdb independently ran MiXCR on the reads; one entry per CDR3 protein. This table holds about 830,000 distinct CDR3 sequences, about 30% found once. Sequenced here: cultured CD8+ T cells from PBMCs, sampled from culture after CMV antigen stimulation. These TCRs come from a human donor in good health (CMV status not recorded). Some clones in this sample may be carry-over from other donors' samples.

This chain uses TRBV19 with TRBJ1-5, with a possible D match to TRBD1 (5 bases). V was cut by 3 bases and J by 9 bases, with 21 bases left in between. Germline CDR1 is LNHDA and CDR2 is SQIVND (reference sequence). CDR3 length: 16 residues. The DNA for the CDR3 is TGTGCCAGTAGTATTGGGAGCTGGGGGACTCCCCGGCCCCAGCATTTT. Translating gives CASSIGSWGTPRPQHF.

CDR3 nucleotides: TGTGCCAGCAGCCCCGGGACTAGCGGCCTCCAAGAGACCCAGTACTTC. Translation: CASSPGTSGLQETQYF. The rearrangement links TRBV7-4 to TRBJ2-5, with 11 bases lining up with TRBD2. This CDR3 comprises 16 residues. V lost 5 bases, J lost 1 base, and 6 bases stayed unmatched. The germline CDR1 and CDR2 sequences are SGHVT and SQSDAQ.

This clonotype came up a few times. The chain has TRBV29-1 and TRBJ1-1; weak D call: TRBD1 (5 bases). The CDR3 contains 11 residues. Germline CDR1 and CDR2: SQVTM and ANQGSEA. V lost 1 base and J 8 bases, leaving 8 bases between the germline ends. CDR3 residues: CSVEGGSEAFF. CDR3 nucleotide sequence: TGCAGCGTTGAAGGGGGCAGCGAAGCTTTCTTT. Looking up the rest from reference TRBV29-1 and TRBJ1-1 gives the full variable domain: SAVISQKPSRDICQRGTSLTIQCQVDSQVTMMFWYRQQPGQSLTLIATANQGSEATYESGFVIDKFPISRPNLTFSTLTVSNMSPEDSSIYLCSVEGGSEAFFGQGTRLTVV.

V usage is TRBV27 and J usage is TRBJ2-2; 7 bases match TRBD2. The V and J ends lost 2 bases and 3 bases, in that order; junction bases with no gene match: 6. The CDR3 runs 16 residues. Germline CDR1 and CDR2: MNHEY and SMNVEV (reference sequence). The CDR3 loop is CASSLAAGVYTGELFF. In DNA form, the CDR3 reads TGTGCCAGCAGTTTAGCGGCGGGAGTGTACACCGGGGAGCTGTTTTTT.

This chain uses TRBV7-6 with TRBJ1-4, with D tentatively TRBD1 (5 bases). V was pared by 2 bases and J by 8 bases, with 18 bases between. This CDR3 has 16 residues. Germline V CDR1 and CDR2: SGHVS, FNYEAQ. CDR3 nucleotides: TGTGCCAGCAGCTTAACCCCCGGGACCTATTCGGAAAAACTGTTTTTT. This translates into CASSLTPGTYSEKLFF.

This clonotype occurred a few times. The chain uses TRBV7-9 and TRBJ1-2, with D uncertain. The V and J ends lost 1 base and 8 bases respectively, with 17 bases between them. CDR3 length: 15 amino acids. Looked up from germline, CDR1 is SEHNR and CDR2 is FQNEAQ (reference sequence). CDR3 in DNA: TGTGCCAGCAGCTTAGGAGCGGATCAACTGCCAGGCTACACCTTC. Its translation is CASSLGADQLPGYTF.

The CDR3 DNA reads TGCGCCAGCAGCTTGGCGAACGGGGGGCGCGACACAGATACGCAGTATTTT. Encoded protein: CASSLANGGRDTDTQYF. The chain couples TRBV5-1 to TRBJ2-3, with D perhaps TRBD2 (7 bases). The V gene lost 0 bases and the J gene lost 2 bases, with 16 bases spanning the gap. The CDR3 runs 17 residues. Germline CDR1 reads SGHRS; CDR2 reads YFSETQ.

The chain has TRBV7-9 and TRBJ2-7; 7 positions agree with TRBD1. The CDR3 sequence is 14 residues long. Germline assignment: CDR1 SEHNR and CDR2 FQNEAQ (reference sequence). With V trimmed by 10 bases and J by 0 bases, 9 bases remained unmatched. The CDR3 spells CANISGQSSYEQYF. The CDR3 region has the DNA TGTGCCAACATCTCGGGACAGAGCTCCTACGAGCAGTACTTC.

The chain couples TRBV20-1 to TRBJ1-1; 8 nucleotides line up with TRBD1. This CDR3 spans 14 amino acids. V shed 5 bases and J 3 bases; nucleotides not matched to a gene: 8. Germline assignment: CDR1 DFQATT and CDR2 SNEGSKA (reference sequence). The CDR3 sequence: CSAGKQGGHTEAFF. The CDR3, as DNA: TGCAGTGCTGGAAAACAGGGGGGCCACACTGAAGCTTTCTTT.

This clonotype was recorded only once. The chain is built from TRBV19 and TRBJ2-7; D unclear. Trimming shortened V by 5 bases and J by 2 bases, and 13 bases separated the two germline ends. Germline CDR1 and CDR2: LNHDA and SQIVND (reference sequence). This CDR3 has 14 residues. The CDR3 here is CASSRKGPTYEQYF. In DNA, the CDR3 is TGTGCCAGTAGTCGGAAGGGTCCCACCTACGAGCAGTACTTC.

This sequence joins TRBV4-1 and TRBJ2-1, with no clear D. The V end lost 2 bases, the J end lost 8 bases, and 7 bases lay between the germline ends. This CDR3 contains 12 residues. Germline V gene data show CDR1 as MGHRA and CDR2 as YSYEKL. This chain's CDR3 is CASSQNNYEQFF. DNA for the CDR3: TGCGCCAGCAGCCAAAACAACTATGAGCAGTTCTTC.

This chain joins TRBV4-2 and TRBJ2-2, with D unclear. Germline-derived CDR1 and CDR2 are LGHNA and YNFKEQ. V was cut by 0 bases and J by 8 bases, with 16 bases left in between. This CDR3 is 16 amino acids long. CDR3 DNA: TGTGCCAGCAGCCAAGATGCACTCACATTGGGAGGGGAGCTGTTTTTT. Its translation is CASSQDALTLGGELFF.

This clonotype turned up a few times. CDR3 sequence: CASRRGTSDAYEQYF. Here the CDR3 DNA reads TGTGCCAGCAGGCGTGGGACTAGCGATGCCTACGAGCAGTACTTC. The chain joins TRBV12-3 or TRBV12-4 to TRBJ2-7, with 10 nucleotides matching TRBD2. The CDR3 totals 15 residues. V was clipped by 6 bases and J by 2 bases; unmatched bases: 7.

The rearrangement uses TRBV29-1 and TRBJ2-2; the match to TRBD1 covers 12 bases. From germline, CDR1 is SQVTM and CDR2 ANQGSEA. The CDR3 runs to 15 residues. J was trimmed by 4 bases and V by 6 bases; bases with no gene match: 6. The CDR3 DNA reads as TGCAGCGTGGAGGGACAGGGGGCGGGCACCGGGGAGCTGTTTTTT. Encoded protein: CSVEGQGAGTGELFF.

This clonotype was counted at least ten times. This chain links TRBV4-3 with TRBJ1-6, with D unresolved. Germline-derived CDR1 and CDR2 are LGHNA and YSLEER. The V end was cut by 1 base, the J end by 0 bases, with 4 bases between. The CDR3 runs 15 residues. The CDR3 DNA sequence: TGCGCCAGCAGCCAAGGAAGCTCCTATAATTCACCCCTCCACTTT. Translated: CASSQGSSYNSPLHF.

The chain links TRBV20-1 to TRBJ2-3; the match to TRBD2 covers 11 bases. V was clipped by 5 bases and J by 6 bases; unmatched bases: 10. The germline V gene encodes CDR1 DFQATT and CDR2 SNEGSKA (reference sequence). The CDR3 is 15 amino acids. The CDR3 sequence is CSALRTSGGPDTQYF. CDR3 DNA: TGCAGTGCTTTGCGCACTAGCGGGGGTCCCGATACGCAGTATTTT.

There are many counts of this clonotype. The chain recombines TRBV6-6 with TRBJ1-1; D may be TRBD1 (5 bases). Germline V CDR1 and CDR2: MNHNY, SVGAGI (reference sequence). The CDR3 contains 18 residues. V lost 6 bases and J 5 bases, leaving 28 bases between the germline ends. The CDR3 DNA reads as TGTGCCAGCAGATTTTCGGGAAGGGTGAAGGGGCCCGATACTGAAGCTTTCTTT. Its protein product is CASRFSGRVKGPDTEAFF.

V gene TRBV27 combines with J gene TRBJ1-4, with D possibly being TRBD1 (5 bases). V was clipped by 5 bases and J by 0 bases, with 16 bases between them. This CDR3 is 17 amino acids long. The germline V gene has CDR1 MNHEY and CDR2 SMNVEV (reference sequence). The CDR3 sequence is CASSPLPGDATNEKLFF. The CDR3 coding sequence is TGTGCCAGCAGTCCCCTCCCGGGGGATGCAACTAATGAAAAACTGTTTTTT.

This clonotype came up a few times. The chain is built from TRBV12-3 or TRBV12-4 and TRBJ2-1, with 10 nucleotides matching TRBD2. The junction had 10 bases not matched to a gene; V was cut back by 6 bases and J by 2 bases. CDR3 length: 17 residues. The CDR3 loop is CASRRAGGPRAYNEQFF. In nucleotides, the CDR3 is TGTGCCAGCAGACGAGCGGGGGGGCCAAGGGCCTACAATGAGCAGTTCTTC.

The rearrangement joins TRBV5-6 to TRBJ1-3, with unresolved D. Looked up from germline, CDR1 is SGHDT and CDR2 is YYEEEE. The CDR3 spans 15 residues. V lost 3 bases and J lost 3, with 13 bases in between. DNA of the CDR3: TGTGCCAGCAGCTCGGCGTACCAGGATGGAAACACCATATATTTT. It is translated as CASSSAYQDGNTIYF.

The genes are TRBV7-8 and TRBJ2-1, with D maybe TRBD2 (5 bases). Germline CDR1 is SGHVS and CDR2 is FQNEAQ. V lost 1 base and J 9 bases, leaving 16 bases between the germline ends. The CDR3 extends over 15 amino acids. The CDR3 nucleotides read TGTGCCAGCAGCTTAGTGGGCACGATGAGGGTTGAGCAGTTCTTC. Protein: CASSLVGTMRVEQFF.

The V call is TRBV11-1, the J call TRBJ2-1; 9 nucleotides line up with TRBD2. This CDR3 comprises 15 residues. V lost 1 base, J lost 7 bases, and 5 bases stayed unmatched. Looked up from germline, CDR1 is SGHAT and CDR2 is FQDESV (reference sequence). CDR3 coding DNA: TGTGCCAGCAGCTTAGTGCGGGGGGGCCAGAATGAGCAGTTCTTC. Translated, it gives CASSLVRGGQNEQFF.

The genes are TRBV3-1 and TRBJ2-1; 7 bases fit TRBD1. V lost 3 bases, J lost 3 bases, and 11 bases stayed unmatched. The CDR3 is 17 residues long. Germline V gives CDR1 LGHDT, CDR2 YNNKEL (reference sequence). The CDR3 nucleotides are TGTGCCAGCAGCCACTATGGGCGACAGGGCCTCTACAATGAGCAGTTCTTC. Amino acid sequence: CASSHYGRQGLYNEQFF.

Turning to this clonotype: This may be a read error, as it is one base from a much larger clone. V usage is TRBV7-6 and J usage is TRBJ1-3; D might be TRBD1 (6 bases). The CDR3 covers 15 residues. Germline V gene sequence: CDR1 SGHVS, CDR2 FNYEAQ. CDR3 sequence reads: CANSTGQISGNTIYF. CDR3 nucleotides: TGTGCCAACAGCACCGGACAGATCTCTGGAAACACCATATATTTT.

In this sample, this clonotype turned up once. This chain links TRBV20-1 with TRBJ2-2; TRBD2 aligns across 12 bases. The CDR3 runs 16 residues. Germline trimming cut 3 bases from V and 7 bases from J; bases unmatched to any gene: 9. The germline V gene encodes CDR1 DFQATT and CDR2 SNEGSKA (reference sequence). CDR3: CSARILAGGRSGELFF. The CDR3, as DNA: TGCAGTGCTAGGATCCTAGCGGGGGGGCGGAGCGGGGAGCTGTTTTTT.

The chain has TRBV6-5 and TRBJ1-1; D is undetermined. There are 15 residues in the CDR3. CDR1 and CDR2 (germline): MNHEY, SVGAGI. V was shortened by 2 bases and J by 4 bases, with 14 bases between the two germline ends. The DNA for the CDR3 is TGTGCCAGCAGTTACGAGTCTCCCAGGAGCACTGAAGCTTTCTTT. Translating gives CASSYESPRSTEAFF.

The gene calls are TRBV24-1 and TRBJ2-7; 9 bases agree with TRBD1. Germline V gene lookup returns CDR1 KGHDR and CDR2 SFDVKD. This CDR3 region has 13 residues. With V trimmed by 3 bases and J by 7 bases, 3 bases remained unmatched. CDR3 bases: TGTGCCACCAGTGATGGGGACAGGGAAGAGCAGTACTTC. As protein: CATSDGDREEQYF.

In its sample, this clonotype was seen a few times. The chain links TRBV4-1 to TRBJ1-1; D is unclear. CDR1 is MGHRA, CDR2 YSYEKL, per germline. This CDR3 has 16 residues. V lost 4 bases, J lost 2 bases, and 17 bases lay in between. The CDR3 sequence: CASSLYLKRSNTEAFF. DNA for the CDR3: TGCGCCAGCAGCCTATATCTTAAAAGGTCTAACACTGAAGCTTTCTTT.